The subject of this entry is one TCR beta chain. The table lists this clone with a count of one. This receptor's antigen is unknown. Base qualities are missing; no much larger clone stands one base away. The cohort was made up of under 800 healthy bone marrow donors. At the time of sampling, all cohort members were nominally healthy, though unrecorded immune exposures were likely present. The donor tested CMV seronegative and was one of the 352 seronegative cohort members. Each donor provided a peripheral blood sample, and peripheral blood mononuclear cells were used for TCR beta sequencing. Genomic DNA was extracted from the blood cell samples with the Qiagen DNeasy Blood Extraction Kit. This sample is part of a study of cytomegalovirus exposure and HLA in healthy donors (dated 2017 in TCRdb). Regarding the research as a whole: An earlier analysis of several hundred of the donors reported more than 250 Gb of sequence data and 117 million unique TCR beta sequences from some 180 million T cells. An earlier analysis of some 600 of the donors applied high-throughput TCR beta sequencing to assess whether each TCR beta V gene segment acted as functional or pseudogenic. Typing coverage varied by locus: 629-630 donors for A, B, C, DRB1 and DQB1; approximately 560 for DQA1; 600 to 610 for DPA1; fewer than 480 for DPB1. Four to six DR-DQ haplotypes were handled as single units for association and clustering, since linkage in the cohort was strong. HLA typing included class I and class II loci at four-digit resolution. To predict cytomegalovirus infection status, the study brought together high-throughput TCR immunosequencing, statistical association of individual TCRs with disease status, and machine learning. Every discovery cohort repertoire had been produced on one sequencing platform. Donor age, sex, ethnicity and CMV serostatus were compiled together with the repertoire data. A separate validation cohort of more than 100 different subjects was used in addition to the 666-subject first cohort. The T cell repertoires of 670 or so subjects were profiled by immunosequencing and related to cytomegalovirus serostatus. Among the roughly 380 genotyped donors, more than 70% belonged to the genetic ancestry cluster associated with self-reported Caucasian donors. To study patterns of TCR occurrence, a later analysis re-analyzed previously published TCR beta repertoires from around 700 donors and added high-resolution HLA genotyping. An early release covering some 640 HLA-typed donors comprised 250 to 350 gigabases of sequencing data and tens of millions of unique TCR sequences. Across 300 to 500 genotyped donors of the cohort, an average of approximately 240,000 unique TCR beta nucleotide sequences per donor were sequenced, and roughly 20% of those sequences were non-productive. The aim of the study was to test whether cataloging public T cell receptors could identify signatures of past pathogen exposure. A later genetic analysis took genome-wide SNP genotypes for about 65% of the roughly 670 donors and used that subset as a discovery cohort. The later analysis used no new phenotypic data to find candidate immune exposures, relying instead on TCR beta sequences and their occurrence across donors.

To prepare the library, the immunoSEQ multiplex PCR assay was applied. A mixture of 60 forward primers for TCR Vbeta segments and 13 reverse primers for TCR Jbeta segments was used in the multiplex PCR. The CDR3 region of rearranged TCR beta genes was amplified from genomic DNA with a multiplex PCR assay. The amplified TCR beta libraries were sequenced on the Illumina HiSeq System as 87-base-pair reads. As for the original processing: A later analysis tallied roughly 78 million unique TCR beta chains across the 700 or so repertoires, and about 12 million of those chains were shared by two or more donors. Raw reads were error-corrected and collapsed into unique sequences by a nearest-neighbor algorithm in which closely related sequences were merged to remove PCR and sequencing errors. Alignment of CDR3 sequences to IMGT reference sequences was used to assign V, D and J gene segments. Each retained sequence needed at least a six-nucleotide match to both a V gene segment and a J gene segment. A rearrangement counted as productive if the CDR3 had no stop codons and remained in frame with V and J, and every other rearrangement counted as non-productive. Following IMGT convention, CDR3 was defined as the stretch from the second conserved V-encoded cysteine to the conserved J-encoded phenylalanine. The earlier analysis of approximately 590 of the donors excluded any sequence lacking an unambiguous match to a single V gene segment. In an earlier analysis of some 590 of the donors, a V segment was called functional when productive rearrangements were above 56.7%, and segregating when the standard deviation between donors exceeded 5%. A statistical classification framework was developed to diagnose cytomegalovirus status using the catalog of TCR beta chain sequences. In a later analysis, V and J genes were assigned by comparing TCR nucleotide sequences against IMGT/GENE-DB human TR gene sequences. In a later analysis, CDR3 sequences and most-parsimonious VDJ recombination scenarios were assigned using the TCRdist pipeline. In a later analysis, every TCR beta chain was defined by the combination of its CDR3 amino acid sequence and its V-gene family, and reads without a unique V-gene family were dropped. In a later analysis, 450 to 600 highly shared, low-generation-probability nucleotide sequences were removed to address suspected cross-contamination and a sequencing artifact. A later analysis calculated a clonal expansion index for each public chain from normalized within-repertoire ranks of inferred template counts. Generation probabilities in a later analysis came from a VDJ recombination model fitted to out-of-frame rearrangements, and those results were checked against IGoR. Hypergeometric tests were used in a later analysis to score TCR-TCR, TCR-HLA and TCR-CMV co-occurrence, with a repertoire-size bias correction applied to the TCR pairs. False discovery rates were estimated in a later analysis by permuting HLA or CMV assignments 20 times. In a later analysis, co-occurring TCRs were grouped using DBSCAN, with TCRdist sequence similarity added in when clustering inside HLA-allele-positive subsets. For co-occurrence clustering, repertoires with fewer than 30,000 or more than 120,000 public chains were excluded, along with several repertoires with anomalous nucleotide sharing. Here the immuneACCESS table is served through TCRdb, limited to in-frame sequences with V and J called. Missing clones are a known gap in these copies; in checked studies unresolved V genes cover under half, and the rest lacks a known reason. V, J and clone size derive from that table, while D and trimming were established from the DNA sequence. Here the sample has tens of thousands of clones; 80% occur a single time. 5.5% to 7% of the sample is taken by the ten largest.

The V end loses 0 bases and the J end loses 3 bases, and a stretch of 11 bases separates them. The CDR3 covers 15 residues, taking in both the cysteine and the phenylalanine. Only the CDR3 part of the read is kept: 45 bases, read in frame from the first base. The germline V gene (reference sequence) gives CDR1 as MNHEY and CDR2 as SMNVEV. Here is what the overall study found, with its caveats: According to a later analysis, most CMV-associated TCR beta chains appeared to be HLA-restricted, and the HLA associations seemed to be driven largely by CMV exposure. The cohort was sequenced for TCR beta chains only, and without alpha or paired-chain data the features that could be detected were limited. The sequencing pipeline was judged likely to have produced a cluster of highly shared sequence variants as a technical artifact. The only immune exposure information available for the cohort was CMV serostatus. Correlated functional status among segregating V segments might be attributable to linkage disequilibrium, but an unknown experimental factor could not be ruled out. In a later analysis, the rate of TCR association differed among HLA loci, with DRB1 alleles having the most associated TCRs and HLA-C alleles having the fewest. According to the authors, the approach could potentially be generalized to other disease states and immunological phenotypes. In a later genetic analysis, fewer N-insertions in productive TCRs were reported among donors in an Asian-associated ancestry cluster than the roughly 700-donor mean. A further reported finding was that TCR beta sequences accurately predicted the HLA-A and HLA-B alleles for most subjects in the first cohort. The classifier was reported to diagnose cytomegalovirus status with high specificity and sensitivity in both the original and validation cohorts. A later genetic analysis associated a missense DCLRE1C variant with V-gene and J-gene trimming of TCR beta chains, and an independent cohort replicated the association. In an earlier analysis of some 500 of the donors, most TCR beta V segments were observed in productive rearrangements about 87% or about 30% of the time, broadly matching IMGT annotations. Presence/absence analyses assumed roughly uniform sequencing depth across donors, an assumption that may not hold. In vitro tests confirmed that three of the cytomegalovirus-associated TCR beta chains recognize cytomegalovirus antigens. In a later analysis, HLA-associated TCR beta chains were found to be more clonally expanded and to have lower generation probabilities than equally common non-associated chains. Several of the top co-occurrence clusters appeared to be linked to parvovirus B19, influenza, CMV and Epstein-Barr virus, according to a later analysis. A later analysis associated 15,000 to 20,000 TCR beta sequences with specific HLA alleles at a false discovery rate of 0.05. Most TCR sequences were seen in very few donors, while some public TCRs were found in many individuals. Because some donors lacked HLA typing at each locus, the association tests relied only on the typed subset. When HLA alleles, especially DR and DQ, strongly co-occurred, TCR associations were difficult to assign to individual alleles. Some IMGT-functional V segments, including TRBV6-2 and TRBV6-3, could not be distinguished by the 87-base-pair reads and were therefore excluded. A total of 150 or so TCR beta chains were listed by the study as associated with cytomegalovirus. Because counts were too low, seventeen rarely observed V segments, including chromosome 9 orphons, were excluded from the earlier analysis of under 650 of the donors.

The chain is encoded by TRBV27 joined to TRBJ1-2, with TRBD1 tentatively as D gene (5 bases match). The sequenced material came from PBMCs. The TCR sequence derives from a male donor in good health and CMV-seronegative. The CDR3 loop reads CASSLSSGVDYGYTF. The sequenced DNA: TGTGCCAGCAGTTTATCGTCGGGGGTCGACTATGGCTACACCTTC.